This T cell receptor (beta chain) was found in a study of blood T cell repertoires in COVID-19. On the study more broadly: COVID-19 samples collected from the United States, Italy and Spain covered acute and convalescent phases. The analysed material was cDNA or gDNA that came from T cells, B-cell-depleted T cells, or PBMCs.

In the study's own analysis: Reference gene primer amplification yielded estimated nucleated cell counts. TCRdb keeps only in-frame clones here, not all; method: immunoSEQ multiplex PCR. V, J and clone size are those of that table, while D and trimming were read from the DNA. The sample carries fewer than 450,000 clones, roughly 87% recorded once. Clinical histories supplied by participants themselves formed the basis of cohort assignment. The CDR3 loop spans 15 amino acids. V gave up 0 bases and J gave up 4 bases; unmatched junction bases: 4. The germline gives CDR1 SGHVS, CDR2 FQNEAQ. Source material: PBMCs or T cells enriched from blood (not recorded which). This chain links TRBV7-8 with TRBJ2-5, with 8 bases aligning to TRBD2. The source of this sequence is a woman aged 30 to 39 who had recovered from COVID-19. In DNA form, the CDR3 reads TGTGCCAGCAGCTTAGCGTCTAGCGGGTTAGAGACCCAGTACTTC. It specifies CASSLASSGLETQYF.